This TCR beta chain was observed in a study of control samples from healthy donors and cancer patients. The CDR3 contains 16 residues. Germline V gene sequence: CDR1 KGHSH, CDR2 LQKENI. The trim removed 3 bases at V and 9 bases at J, leaving 16 bases unmatched. Sequencing was performed with immunoSEQ multiplex PCR; in TCRdb, only in-frame clones are kept and a portion is missing. This table holds approximately 160,000 clones, roughly nine tenths found once. The rearrangement links TRBV18 to TRBJ1-1; 7 bases align to TRBD1. The TCR originated in a woman under 40 in good health. Material for sequencing was blood. The CDR3 bases are TGTGCCAGCTCACCCAATGCCCCCCCCACAGGGGTCCAAGCTTTCTTT. Its protein product is CASSPNAPPTGVQAFF.